These T cell receptor beta chains were read from a single sample in a study of STAT5B mutations in CD4+ large granular lymphocyte leukemia. Libraries were prepared by immunoSEQ multiplex PCR; TCRdb keeps only in-frame clonotypes and omits some of them. This sample yields about 33,000 clones, of which 81% are seen a single time; around 4.3% belongs to the top ten. Sequencing input: CD4+ T cells from blood buffy coats. The source of these receptors is a human donor in good health. The conserved cysteine and the conserved F or W are not part of the CDR3 here. Each record gives: CDR3 protein, clone size, CDR3 length, V gene, J gene. The size entry is marked missing in some rows and otherwise reads once, few, many or a size class.

AISERGGRMNTEAF,.,14,TRBV10-3,TRBJ1-1
ASSFWGGNTIY,.,11,TRBV28,TRBJ1-3
ASSIDQRRGNQPQH,.,14,TRBV19,TRBJ1-5
ASSFGQAFANTGELF,.,15,TRBV4-1,TRBJ2-2
ASSTLGGRAGELF,.,13,TRBV21-1,TRBJ2-2
ASSSGGPGSNNEQF,.,14,TRBV11-2,TRBJ2-1
ASSLTQTREGYT,once,12,TRBV7-2,TRBJ1-2
ASSSLNRGNYGYT,once,13,TRBV28,TRBJ1-2
ASSQAGTGWGETQY,.,14,TRBV4-1,TRBJ2-5
ASSYPGQGNTEAF,.,13,TRBV6-5,TRBJ1-1
ASGRTGTGNTIY,.,12,TRBV27,TRBJ1-3
ASSLDILTGRI,.,11,TRBV5-5,TRBJ2-1
ASSRGGFTGELF,few,12,TRBV7-2,TRBJ2-2
ASSLASGINEQF,once,12,TRBV28,TRBJ2-1
ASSPVAVPGELF,once,12,TRBV11-2,TRBJ2-2
ASSVGSDTQY,.,10,TRBV5-1,TRBJ2-3